This note documents a single T cell receptor (beta chain) sequence. Trimming took 6 bases from V and 0 from J, leaving 12 bases between them. The CDR3 is made up of 14 amino acids. The germline gives CDR1 KGHSH, CDR2 LQKENI. This sample was taken from a study of T-cell memory formation after mild COVID-19. TCRdb called the 5' RACE reads again in MiXCR, with one record for every CDR3 protein. This sample has 300,000 to 400,000 distinct CDR3 sequences; 28% occur once, and the top ten carry roughly 12%. Sequencing used PBMCs or a T cell subset sorted from them (not recorded which). The rearrangement uses TRBV18 and TRBJ2-7, with a weak D call TRBD2 (5 bases). The receptor comes from an adult woman who had mild COVID-19 (a few samples of this study predate the infection). Cell type and time point are not known. In DNA, the CDR3 is TGTGCCAGCTCCTCTAGCCCCGCCTCCTACGAGCAGTACTTC. This gives the protein CASSSSPASYEQYF.